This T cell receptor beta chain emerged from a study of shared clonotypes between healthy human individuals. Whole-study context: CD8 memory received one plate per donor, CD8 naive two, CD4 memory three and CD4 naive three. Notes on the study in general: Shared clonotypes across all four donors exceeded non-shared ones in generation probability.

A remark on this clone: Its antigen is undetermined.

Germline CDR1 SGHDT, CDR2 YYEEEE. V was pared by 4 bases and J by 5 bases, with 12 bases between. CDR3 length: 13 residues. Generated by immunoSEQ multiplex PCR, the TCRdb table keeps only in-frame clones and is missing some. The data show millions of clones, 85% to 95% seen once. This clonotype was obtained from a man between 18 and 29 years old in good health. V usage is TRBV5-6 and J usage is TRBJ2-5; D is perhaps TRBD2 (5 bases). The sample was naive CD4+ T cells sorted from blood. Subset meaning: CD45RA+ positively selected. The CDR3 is CASSLVRGETQYF. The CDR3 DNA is TGTGCCAGCAGCCTAGTGAGAGGGGAGACCCAGTACTTC.